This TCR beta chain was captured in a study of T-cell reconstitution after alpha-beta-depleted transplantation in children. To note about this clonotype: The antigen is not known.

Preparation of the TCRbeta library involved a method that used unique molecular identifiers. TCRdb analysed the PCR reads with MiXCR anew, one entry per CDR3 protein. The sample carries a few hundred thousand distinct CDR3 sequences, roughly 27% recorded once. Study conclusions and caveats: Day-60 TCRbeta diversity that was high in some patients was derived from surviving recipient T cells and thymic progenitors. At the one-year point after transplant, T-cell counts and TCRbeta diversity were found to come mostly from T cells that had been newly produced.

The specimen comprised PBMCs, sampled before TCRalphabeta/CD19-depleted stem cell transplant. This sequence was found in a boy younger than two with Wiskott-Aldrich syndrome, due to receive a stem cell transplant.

The CDR3 DNA reads TGTGCCAGCAGCTTGGTACAGGGGGCAGAGACTGAAGCTTTCTTT. This gives the protein CASSLVQGAETEAFF. V and J are TRBV5-6 and TRBJ1-1; 9 nucleotides match TRBD1. The CDR3 has 15 amino acids. Germline CDR1 is SGHDT and CDR2 is YYEEEE. With 0 bases clipped from V and 5 bases from J, the junction kept 5 bases outside the gene matches. The variable domain in full, completed from reference TRBV5-6 and TRBJ1-1, reads DAGVTQSPTHLIKTRGQQVTLRCSPKSGHDTVSWYQQALGQGPQFIFQYYEEEERQRGNFPDRFSGHQFPNYSSELNVNALLLGDSALYLCASSLVQGAETEAFFGQGTRLTVV.